Listed here are 14 T cell receptor beta chains from one sample, sequenced in a study of T cell clusters in autoimmune cytopenias. Each sample's input was 200 to 300 ng genomic DNA, 40,000 or so genome equivalents. Multiplex touch-down PCR amplified TRB using TRB-A and TRB-B pools in one tube. No DNA is given; TCRdb re-called the multiplex PCR reads and lists each CDR3 protein once. With about 6,100 distinct CDR3 sequences in the sample, the ten largest clones hold about 5.6%. This same sample was also part of a study on T cell repertoires in aging, cancer and after chemotherapy.

Specimen: peripheral blood. The receptors were sampled from a human donor in good health.

Considering frequency, this clonotype is medium-sized. The V call is TRBV15, the J call TRBJ2-5; with no DNA, the TCRdb D assignment of TRBD1 cannot be verified. Germline V gene sequence: CDR1 LNHNV, CDR2 YYDKDF (reference sequence). The CDR3 length is 14 residues. CDR3 sequence reads: CATRPGTAQETQYF.

This rearrangement joins TRBV14 to TRBJ1-5; as DNA is missing, the TRBD1 call by TCRdb cannot be tested. The length of the CDR3 is 18 residues. The germline gives CDR1 SGHDN, CDR2 FVKESK. The CDR3 spells CASSLNQDRGNSNQPQHF.

This rearrangement joins TRBV9 to TRBJ1-2; the D call from TCRdb, TRBD1, cannot be confirmed without DNA. The CDR3 loop spans 16 amino acids. CDR1 and CDR2 from the germline V gene are SGDLS and YYNGEE. CDR3 region: CASSTTGTATNYGYTF. Supplemented by reference TRBV9 and TRBJ1-2, the full variable domain reads DSGVTQTPKHLITATGQRVTLRCSPRSGDLSVYWYQQSLDQGLQFLIQYYNGEERAKGNILERFSAQQFPDLHSELNLSSLELGDSALYFCASSTTGTATNYGYTFGSGTRLTVV.

This rearrangement joins TRBV6-4 to TRBJ2-3; TCRdb's D gene call, TRBD1, goes unchecked for lack of DNA. Germline loops: CDR1 MRHNA, CDR2 SNTAGT. The CDR3 is 15 amino acids. The CDR3 spells CASSVGAESTDTQYF.

This clonotype is medium-sized by frequency. This rearrangement joins TRBV19 to TRBJ2-2; TCRdb picks TRBD1, but there is no DNA to check that call. Germline V CDR1 and CDR2: LNHDA, SQIVND (reference sequence). The CDR3 sequence is 14 residues long. This CDR3 is CASSIIWGTGELFF.

Considering frequency, this clonotype is medium-sized. V gene TRBV10-3 combines with J gene TRBJ2-2; the D call from TCRdb, TRBD2, cannot be confirmed without DNA. CDR3 size: 17 residues. Germline CDR1 reads ENHRY; CDR2 reads SYGVKD. CDR3 in amino acids: CAINGLAGAANTGELFF.

The chain links TRBV7-7 to TRBJ2-2. This CDR3 contains 15 residues. CDR1 SSHAT and CDR2 FNYEAQ come from the germline V gene (reference sequence). The CDR3 protein is CASSLEGGNAGELFF.

This clonotype ranks as medium-sized in terms of frequency. This chain joins TRBV29-1 and TRBJ2-2; TCRdb selects TRBD2, and the lack of DNA leaves this call unchecked. Per germline, CDR1 SQVTM and CDR2 ANQGSEA. The CDR3 sequence is 15 residues long. CDR3 region: CSVAPSGDYTGELFF.

Considering frequency, this clonotype is medium-sized. The chain joins TRBV19 to TRBJ1-4. The CDR3 consists of 14 residues. Germline lookup yields CDR1 LNHDA and CDR2 SQIVND (reference sequence). The CDR3 sequence is CASSPTVTNEKLFF.

This chain connects TRBV20-1 to TRBJ2-1; TCRdb calls TRBD2, which cannot be checked without DNA. Germline CDR1 reads DFQATT; CDR2 reads SNEGSKA (reference sequence). This CDR3 has 15 amino acids. Here the CDR3 reads CSASRGTSGANEQFF.

Judged by frequency, this clonotype is medium-sized (0.01 to 0.1%). The chain couples TRBV12-3 or TRBV12-4 to TRBJ2-1; TCRdb names TRBD1, which stays unverified in the absence of DNA. This CDR3 has 14 residues. CDR3 in amino acids: CASSPQLTYNEQFF.

The V and J genes are TRBV6-6 and TRBJ2-4; no DNA is available, so the TRBD2 call from TCRdb remains unchecked. This CDR3 region has 15 residues. Germline V gene sequence: CDR1 MNHNY, CDR2 SVGAGI (reference sequence). CDR3: CASSPSQGPSNIQYF.

This chain uses TRBV7-2 with TRBJ2-5; checking the TCRdb D call of TRBD1 is not possible without DNA. Germline V gives CDR1 SGHTA, CDR2 FQGNSA. The CDR3 is 15 amino acids. CDR3 amino acids: CASSLGTGQQETQYF.

Measured by frequency, this clonotype is medium-sized (0.01 to 0.1%). The chain joins TRBV5-5 to TRBJ1-5; absent DNA, TCRdb's TRBD1 call cannot be checked. The CDR3 loop spans 14 amino acids. Germline loops: CDR1 SGHKS, CDR2 YYEKEE (reference sequence). The CDR3 is CASSLGQPNQPQHF.